Listed below are T cell receptor beta chains from one sample, sequenced in a study of blood T cells in healthy people across ages. MiXCR, applied by TCRdb to the 5' RACE reads, yields one record per CDR3 protein. The top ten clones hold around 18% of a sample with fewer than 1,000,000 distinct CDR3 sequences, more than 35% of them seen once. Sequencing was carried out using blood. The source is a man of 80 years or more in good health. CDR3s include the opening cysteine and the closing phenylalanine or tryptophan. Fields, in order: V gene, clone size, CDR3 length, J gene, D gene, CDR3 DNA, CDR3 protein. A D gene is named only where the DNA matches it firmly. Clone size is shown for a subset of rows, as once, few, many or a class of expanded clone.

V gene: TRBV7-6
clone size: -
CDR3 length: 14
J gene: TRBJ2-7
D gene: TRBD2
CDR3 DNA: TGTGCCAGCAGCTTCACTAGCGGGAGTCGAGAGCAGTACTTC
CDR3 protein: CASSFTSGSREQYF

V gene: TRBV6-2/TRBV6-3
clone size: -
CDR3 length: 16
J gene: TRBJ2-1
D gene: TRBD2
CDR3 DNA: TGTGCCAGCAGACCCCGGGGACTAGCGGGTTACAATGAGCAGTTCTTC
CDR3 protein: CASRPRGLAGYNEQFF

V gene: TRBV20-1
clone size: -
CDR3 length: 16
J gene: TRBJ2-5
D gene: TRBD2
CDR3 DNA: TGCAGTGCGACCGGGACTAGCGGGAGTCGGGTTGAGACCCAGTACTTC
CDR3 protein: CSATGTSGSRVETQYF

V gene: TRBV12-3/TRBV12-4
clone size: few
CDR3 length: 11
J gene: TRBJ1-1
D gene: -
CDR3 DNA: TGTGCCAGCAGTAGAAAAGGTGAAGCTTTCTTT
CDR3 protein: CASSRKGEAFF

V gene: TRBV21-1
clone size: -
CDR3 length: 17
J gene: TRBJ2-3
D gene: -
CDR3 DNA: TGTGCCAGCAGCAAAGAGTGGGCCGGGGCGAATTCATATACGCAGTATTTT
CDR3 protein: CASSKEWAGANSYTQYF

V gene: TRBV9
clone size: -
CDR3 length: 15
J gene: TRBJ2-7
D gene: TRBD2
CDR3 DNA: TGTGCCAGCAGCGTAGGACTAGCGGGAGATTACGAGCAGTACTTC
CDR3 protein: CASSVGLAGDYEQYF

V gene: TRBV28
clone size: many
CDR3 length: 11
J gene: TRBJ1-2
D gene: TRBD1
CDR3 DNA: TGTGCCAGCACAGGGGGTTATGGCTACACCTTC
CDR3 protein: CASTGGYGYTF

V gene: TRBV20-1
clone size: once
CDR3 length: 14
J gene: TRBJ2-3
D gene: TRBD1
CDR3 DNA: TGCAGTGCGGCCGGGACAGGGACCTTAGATACGCAGTATTTT
CDR3 protein: CSAAGTGTLDTQYF

V gene: TRBV5-1
clone size: -
CDR3 length: 15
J gene: TRBJ1-6
D gene: -
CDR3 DNA: TGCGCCAGCAGCATCACAGGGTCGGGGAATTCACCCCTCCACTTT
CDR3 protein: CASSITGSGNSPLHF

V gene: TRBV15
clone size: -
CDR3 length: 12
J gene: TRBJ1-1
D gene: -
CDR3 DNA: TGTGCCACCAGCGTAGGGGGGGCTGAAGCTTTCTTT
CDR3 protein: CATSVGGAEAFF

V gene: TRBV6-2/TRBV6-3
clone size: few
CDR3 length: 13
J gene: TRBJ2-7
D gene: TRBD2
CDR3 DNA: TGTGCCAGCCGGGAGGTTGACGCCTACGAGCAGTACTTC
CDR3 protein: CASREVDAYEQYF

V gene: TRBV29-1
clone size: once
CDR3 length: 11
J gene: TRBJ2-7
D gene: -
CDR3 DNA: TGCAGCGTTGAAAAGGGGCTCGAGCAGTACTTC
CDR3 protein: CSVEKGLEQYF

V gene: TRBV25-1
clone size: -
CDR3 length: 14
J gene: TRBJ2-5
D gene: -
CDR3 DNA: TGTGCCAGCAGTGAGGCAGGCTACCAAGAGACCCAGTACTTC
CDR3 protein: CASSEAGYQETQYF

V gene: TRBV7-7
clone size: -
CDR3 length: 13
J gene: TRBJ2-7
D gene: -
CDR3 DNA: TGTGCCAGCAGCCCGGACCGGGATAGAGAGCAGTACTTC
CDR3 protein: CASSPDRDREQYF

V gene: TRBV28
clone size: few
CDR3 length: 16
J gene: TRBJ2-1
D gene: -
CDR3 DNA: TGTGCCAGCAGTTTTTCGGGAGCCAGCTCCTACAATGAGCAGTTCTTC
CDR3 protein: CASSFSGASSYNEQFF

V gene: TRBV5-1
clone size: -
CDR3 length: 16
J gene: TRBJ1-2
D gene: -
CDR3 DNA: TGCGCCAGCAGCTTGACGGCAGGGCTCTCTCACTATGGCTACACCTTC
CDR3 protein: CASSLTAGLSHYGYTF

V gene: TRBV10-3
clone size: -
CDR3 length: 17
J gene: TRBJ2-6
D gene: -
CDR3 DNA: TGTGCCATCAGCCCTTCCCGGGTCAGCTCTGGGGCCAACGTCCTGACTTTC
CDR3 protein: CAISPSRVSSGANVLTF

V gene: TRBV25-1
clone size: few
CDR3 length: 14
J gene: TRBJ1-2
D gene: -
CDR3 DNA: TGTGCCAGCAGTGAGACAGGTTATATCTATGGCTACACCTTC
CDR3 protein: CASSETGYIYGYTF

V gene: TRBV4-1
clone size: few
CDR3 length: 13
J gene: TRBJ2-5
D gene: -
CDR3 DNA: TGCGCCAGCAGCTCCAGCGACCAAGAGACCCAGTACTTC
CDR3 protein: CASSSSDQETQYF

V gene: TRBV5-1
clone size: -
CDR3 length: 19
J gene: TRBJ2-3
D gene: TRBD2
CDR3 DNA: TGCGCCAGCAGCTATCCTACTAGCGGGACAGTTCGCGGCACAGATACGCAGTATTTT
CDR3 protein: CASSYPTSGTVRGTDTQYF

V gene: TRBV7-8
clone size: few
CDR3 length: 16
J gene: TRBJ1-5
D gene: -
CDR3 DNA: TGTGCCAGCAGCTTAACTCCCGTAGGGGGGGATCAGCCCCAGCATTTT
CDR3 protein: CASSLTPVGGDQPQHF

V gene: TRBV2
clone size: few
CDR3 length: 13
J gene: TRBJ2-1
D gene: -
CDR3 DNA: TGTGCCAGCAGTGGAGTAGGCACATGGGAGCAGTTCTTC
CDR3 protein: CASSGVGTWEQFF

V gene: TRBV20-1
clone size: -
CDR3 length: 11
J gene: TRBJ2-1
D gene: -
CDR3 DNA: TGCAGTGCTAGAGCAGACAATGAGCAGTTCTTC
CDR3 protein: CSARADNEQFF

V gene: TRBV10-3
clone size: few
CDR3 length: 15
J gene: TRBJ1-6
D gene: TRBD1
CDR3 DNA: TGTGCCATCAGTATGCAGGGGGCGGTTAATTCACCCCTCCACTTT
CDR3 protein: CAISMQGAVNSPLHF

V gene: TRBV15
clone size: -
CDR3 length: 16
J gene: TRBJ2-3
D gene: -
CDR3 DNA: TGTGCCACCAGCAGCTCCCAGGGGTTAGGCACAGATACGCAGTATTTT
CDR3 protein: CATSSSQGLGTDTQYF

V gene: TRBV7-2
clone size: -
CDR3 length: 12
J gene: TRBJ1-5
D gene: -
CDR3 DNA: TGTGCCAGCAGCTTTACCGGTCAGCCCCAGCATTTT
CDR3 protein: CASSFTGQPQHF

V gene: TRBV6-6
clone size: few
CDR3 length: 13
J gene: TRBJ2-7
D gene: TRBD2
CDR3 DNA: TGTGCCAGCAGCCGAGCAACTAGCGGTGGACAGTACTTC
CDR3 protein: CASSRATSGGQYF

V gene: TRBV28
clone size: many
CDR3 length: 12
J gene: TRBJ2-5
D gene: -
CDR3 DNA: TGTGCCAGCAGCGGCAGGGGAGAGACCCAGTACTTC
CDR3 protein: CASSGRGETQYF

V gene: TRBV15
clone size: -
CDR3 length: 14
J gene: TRBJ2-3
D gene: -
CDR3 DNA: TGTGCCACCAGCATCTACAGGGGCACAGATACGCAGTATTTT
CDR3 protein: CATSIYRGTDTQYF

V gene: TRBV7-9
clone size: -
CDR3 length: 14
J gene: TRBJ2-7
D gene: -
CDR3 DNA: TGTGCCAGCAGCTTAGAAAGCCGGCCCTACGAGCAGTACTTC
CDR3 protein: CASSLESRPYEQYF

V gene: TRBV28
clone size: once
CDR3 length: 12
J gene: TRBJ1-2
D gene: -
CDR3 DNA: TGTGCCAGCAGTTCCGTTGCGGAAGGCTACACCTTC
CDR3 protein: CASSSVAEGYTF

V gene: TRBV12-3/TRBV12-4
clone size: -
CDR3 length: 15
J gene: TRBJ2-1
D gene: -
CDR3 DNA: TGTGCCAGCAGCCCTGGGGGCCCCCGCTACAATGAGCAGTTCTTC
CDR3 protein: CASSPGGPRYNEQFF

V gene: TRBV7-9
clone size: -
CDR3 length: 16
J gene: TRBJ2-1
D gene: TRBD1
CDR3 DNA: TGTGCCAGCAGCTTATCCGGACAGGGGGTTTTTAATGAGCAGTTCTTC
CDR3 protein: CASSLSGQGVFNEQFF

V gene: TRBV5-1
clone size: once
CDR3 length: 14
J gene: TRBJ1-6
D gene: TRBD1
CDR3 DNA: TGCGCCAGCAGCCCAGGACAGGTTTCTTCACCCCTCCACTTT
CDR3 protein: CASSPGQVSSPLHF

V gene: TRBV25-1
clone size: few
CDR3 length: 16
J gene: TRBJ2-1
D gene: TRBD2
CDR3 DNA: TGTGCCAGCAGCGAAGCGGGGGCGGGAGTCTACAATGAGCAGTTCTTC
CDR3 protein: CASSEAGAGVYNEQFF

V gene: TRBV12-3/TRBV12-4
clone size: -
CDR3 length: 15
J gene: TRBJ1-6
D gene: -
CDR3 DNA: TGTGCCAGCAGTCCGGAGACAGCCTATGGTTCACCCCTCCACTTT
CDR3 protein: CASSPETAYGSPLHF

V gene: TRBV5-1
clone size: -
CDR3 length: 17
J gene: TRBJ2-1
D gene: TRBD2
CDR3 DNA: TGCGCCAGCAGCTGGTTTACTAGCGGGAGCTCCTACAATGAGCAGTTCTTC
CDR3 protein: CASSWFTSGSSYNEQFF

V gene: TRBV7-2
clone size: -
CDR3 length: 18
J gene: TRBJ2-1
D gene: TRBD2
CDR3 DNA: TGTGCCAGCAGTTTGGGACTAGCGGGGGCCCTCCGGTACAATGAGCAGTTCTTC
CDR3 protein: CASSLGLAGALRYNEQFF

V gene: TRBV5-5
clone size: many
CDR3 length: 12
J gene: TRBJ2-7
D gene: -
CDR3 DNA: TGTGCCAGCAGTCAACAGGGTGACGAGCAGTACTTC
CDR3 protein: CASSQQGDEQYF

V gene: TRBV18
clone size: -
CDR3 length: 20
J gene: TRBJ2-2
D gene: TRBD2
CDR3 DNA: TGTGCCAGCTCACCGCAGCCGGGACTAGCCGTCGAGGGAGGGGCCGGGGAGCTGTTTTTT
CDR3 protein: CASSPQPGLAVEGGAGELFF

V gene: TRBV4-3
clone size: few
CDR3 length: 15
J gene: TRBJ2-1
D gene: -
CDR3 DNA: TGCGCCAGCAGCCAAGAGTGGACATTTTCGAATGAGCAGTTCTTC
CDR3 protein: CASSQEWTFSNEQFF

V gene: TRBV6-5
clone size: -
CDR3 length: 16
J gene: TRBJ1-2
D gene: -
CDR3 DNA: TGTGCCAGCAGTTACTCTGTTGGCCACCCGAGCTCTGGCTACACCTTC
CDR3 protein: CASSYSVGHPSSGYTF

V gene: TRBV7-3
clone size: -
CDR3 length: 15
J gene: TRBJ1-1
D gene: -
CDR3 DNA: TGTGCCAGCAGCCCCCTTGGGGGAAGGAGGACTGAAGCTTTCTTT
CDR3 protein: CASSPLGGRRTEAFF

V gene: TRBV6-5
clone size: -
CDR3 length: 14
J gene: TRBJ2-1
D gene: -
CDR3 DNA: TGTGCCAGCGTTGGAGGCAGGGGTTTCAATGAGCAGTTCTTC
CDR3 protein: CASVGGRGFNEQFF

V gene: TRBV7-2
clone size: many
CDR3 length: 11
J gene: TRBJ2-1
D gene: -
CDR3 DNA: TGTGCCAGCAGCTTAGGGGGGCCGCAGTTCTTC
CDR3 protein: CASSLGGPQFF

V gene: TRBV5-1
clone size: once
CDR3 length: 14
J gene: TRBJ2-3
D gene: -
CDR3 DNA: TGCGCCAGCAGCGTGTTGGACACCACAGATACGCAGTATTTT
CDR3 protein: CASSVLDTTDTQYF

V gene: TRBV7-2
clone size: -
CDR3 length: 19
J gene: TRBJ2-3
D gene: TRBD2
CDR3 DNA: TGTGCCAGCAGCTTAGAGGGTAGCGGGGATCTTTTCAGCACAGATACGCAGTATTTT
CDR3 protein: CASSLEGSGDLFSTDTQYF

V gene: TRBV10-3
clone size: many
CDR3 length: 14
J gene: TRBJ2-7
D gene: TRBD1
CDR3 DNA: TGTGCCATCAGTGAGTCCCGGGACAGGGGCGAGCAGTACTTC
CDR3 protein: CAISESRDRGEQYF

V gene: TRBV6-6
clone size: -
CDR3 length: 14
J gene: TRBJ1-2
D gene: -
CDR3 DNA: TGTGCCAGCAGTTACTCCCAGTCTTTCTTTGGCTACACCTTC
CDR3 protein: CASSYSQSFFGYTF

V gene: TRBV29-1
clone size: -
CDR3 length: 14
J gene: TRBJ2-5
D gene: TRBD2
CDR3 DNA: TGCGGCGCCGGGGGACTAGCGGGAGAACGGGAGCAGTACTTC
CDR3 protein: CGAGGLAGEREQYF

V gene: TRBV28
clone size: -
CDR3 length: 14
J gene: TRBJ1-1
D gene: TRBD1
CDR3 DNA: TGTGCCAGCAGGACGGACAGGGGGAACACTGAAGCTTTCTTT
CDR3 protein: CASRTDRGNTEAFF

V gene: TRBV10-3
clone size: -
CDR3 length: 12
J gene: TRBJ2-7
D gene: -
CDR3 DNA: TGTGCCATCAGGCTTCACACCTACGAGCAGTACTTC
CDR3 protein: CAIRLHTYEQYF

V gene: TRBV28
clone size: -
CDR3 length: 14
J gene: TRBJ1-6
D gene: TRBD1
CDR3 DNA: TGTGCCAGCAGTTTAGTCAGGGGGAATTCACCCCTCCACTTT
CDR3 protein: CASSLVRGNSPLHF

V gene: TRBV12-3/TRBV12-4
clone size: -
CDR3 length: 11
J gene: TRBJ1-1
D gene: -
CDR3 DNA: TGTGCCAGCAGTCAGGGTGAGAGGGCTTTCTTT
CDR3 protein: CASSQGERAFF

V gene: TRBV5-1
clone size: few
CDR3 length: 14
J gene: TRBJ2-1
D gene: TRBD2
CDR3 DNA: TGCGCCAGCAGCTTGGAGGGCGGGGAGGGAGATCAGTTCTTC
CDR3 protein: CASSLEGGEGDQFF

V gene: TRBV7-2
clone size: -
CDR3 length: 15
J gene: TRBJ2-1
D gene: TRBD1
CDR3 DNA: TGTGCCAGCAGACTCGGACAGGAGGCGATGGGGGAGCAGTTCTTC
CDR3 protein: CASRLGQEAMGEQFF

V gene: TRBV12-3/TRBV12-4
clone size: many
CDR3 length: 16
J gene: TRBJ2-3
D gene: -
CDR3 DNA: TGTGCCAGCAGTTTAGGCCTAGCGCACAGCACAGATACGCAGTATTTT
CDR3 protein: CASSLGLAHSTDTQYF

V gene: TRBV7-2
clone size: once
CDR3 length: 14
J gene: TRBJ2-1
D gene: -
CDR3 DNA: TGTGCCAGCAGCTTAGCGCCGGGTTACAATGAGCAGTTCTTC
CDR3 protein: CASSLAPGYNEQFF

V gene: TRBV20-1
clone size: -
CDR3 length: 14
J gene: TRBJ2-5
D gene: TRBD1
CDR3 DNA: TGCAGTGCTAGCCTTGGGACAGCCCAAGAGACCCAGTACTTC
CDR3 protein: CSASLGTAQETQYF